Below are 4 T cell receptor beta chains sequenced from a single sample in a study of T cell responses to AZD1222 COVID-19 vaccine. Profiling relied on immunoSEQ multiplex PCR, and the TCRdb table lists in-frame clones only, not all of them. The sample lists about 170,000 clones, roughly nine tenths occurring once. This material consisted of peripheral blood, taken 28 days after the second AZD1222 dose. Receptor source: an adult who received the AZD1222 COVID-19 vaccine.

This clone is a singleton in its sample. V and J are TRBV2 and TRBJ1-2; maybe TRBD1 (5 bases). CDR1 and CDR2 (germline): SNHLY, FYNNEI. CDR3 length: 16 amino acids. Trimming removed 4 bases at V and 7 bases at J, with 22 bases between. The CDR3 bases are TGTGCCAGCAGTGGTGTGACACCCGGGGCTTATAGTGGCTACACCTTC. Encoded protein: CASSGVTPGAYSGYTF. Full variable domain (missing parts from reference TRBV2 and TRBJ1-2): EPEVTQTPSHQVTQMGQEVILRCVPISNHLYFYWYRQILGQKVEFLVSFYNNEISEKSEIFDDQFSVERPDGSNFTLKIRSTKLEDSAMYFCASSGVTPGAYSGYTFGSGTRLTVV.

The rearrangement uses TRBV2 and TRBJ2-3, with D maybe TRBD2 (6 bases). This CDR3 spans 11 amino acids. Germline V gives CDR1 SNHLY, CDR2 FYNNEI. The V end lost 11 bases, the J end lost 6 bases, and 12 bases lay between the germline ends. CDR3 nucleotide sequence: TGTGCCGGAGGGGTTTTGGATACGCAGTATTTT. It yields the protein CAGGVLDTQYF.

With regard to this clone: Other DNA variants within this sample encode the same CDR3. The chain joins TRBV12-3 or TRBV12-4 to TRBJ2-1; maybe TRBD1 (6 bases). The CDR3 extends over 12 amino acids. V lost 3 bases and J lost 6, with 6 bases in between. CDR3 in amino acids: CASSLTGNEQFF. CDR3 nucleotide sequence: TGTGCCAGCAGTTTGACAGGCAATGAGCAGTTCTTC.

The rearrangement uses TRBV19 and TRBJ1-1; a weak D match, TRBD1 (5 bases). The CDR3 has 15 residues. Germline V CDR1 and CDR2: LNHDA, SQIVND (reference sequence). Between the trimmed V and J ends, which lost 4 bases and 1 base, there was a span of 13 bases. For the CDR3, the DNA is TGTGCCAGTAGTACTACGGGACGGACGAACACTGAAGCTTTCTTT. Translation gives CASSTTGRTNTEAFF.